This T cell receptor beta chain originates from a study of control samples from healthy donors and cancer patients. Some clones are missing from TCRdb's copy, which holds only in-frame ones; the method was immunoSEQ multiplex PCR. The sample includes about 140,000 clones, around 90% of them seen just once. CDR1 LGHDT and CDR2 YNNKEL come from the germline V gene (reference sequence). V dropped 0 bases and J dropped 7 bases, with 16 bases sitting between them. The CDR3 contains 15 residues. This rearrangement joins TRBV3-1 (or the pseudogene TRBV3-2) to TRBJ2-7; tentative D call: TRBD1 (6 bases). Sequenced input: blood. The sequence came from a man between 18 and 35 years old in good health. CDR3 sequence: CASSQDGGRVREQYF. The CDR3, as DNA: TGTGCCAGCAGCCAAGATGGGGGCAGGGTAAGAGAGCAGTACTTC.